This record covers a single T cell receptor beta chain. Its antigen remains unknown. Using immunoSEQ multiplex PCR, the repertoire was profiled, and TCRdb retains in-frame clones only, with some absent. The data hold about 84,000 clones, with 75% to 90% observed a single time. This sample stems from a study of T cell responses to AZD1222 COVID-19 vaccine. Study-wide findings and caveats: Clonal diversity may have been underestimated in mostly white British donors.

This clonotype was sampled from an adult who received the AZD1222 COVID-19 vaccine. The sample here was peripheral blood, taken 28 days after the second AZD1222 dose.

CDR3 sequence: CAWAGQGAEPLHF. CDR3 sequence (DNA): TGTGCCTGGGCCGGACAGGGCGCAGAACCCCTCCACTTT. This chain joins TRBV30 and TRBJ1-6; the match to TRBD1 covers 8 bases. The CDR3 spans 13 residues. V trimming: 5 bases; J trimming: 12 bases; junction bases outside the gene matches: 9. CDR1 and CDR2 (germline): GTSNPN, SVGIG (reference sequence).